This TCR beta chain was observed in a study of blood T cell repertoires in COVID-19. Turning to the study itself: The samples span acute and convalescent COVID-19 from the United States, Italy and Spain. Sources were T cells, B-cell-depleted T cells, or PBMCs; the material itself was cDNA or gDNA.

TCRdb keeps only in-frame clones here, not all; method: immunoSEQ multiplex PCR. Of around 340,000 clones listed, around 80% are singletons. Germline lookup yields CDR1 LGHNA and CDR2 YSLEER. V dropped 1 base and J dropped 6 bases, with 9 bases sitting between them. There are 14 residues in the CDR3. The table lists this clone with a few counts. This sequence originates from a man aged 30 to 39 with active or convalescent COVID-19. The sample was peripheral blood. The chain couples TRBV4-3 to TRBJ2-2; D gene unclear. The CDR3 region is CASSQVISAGELFF. The CDR3 bases are TGCGCCAGCAGCCAAGTCATATCGGCCGGGGAGCTGTTTTTT.